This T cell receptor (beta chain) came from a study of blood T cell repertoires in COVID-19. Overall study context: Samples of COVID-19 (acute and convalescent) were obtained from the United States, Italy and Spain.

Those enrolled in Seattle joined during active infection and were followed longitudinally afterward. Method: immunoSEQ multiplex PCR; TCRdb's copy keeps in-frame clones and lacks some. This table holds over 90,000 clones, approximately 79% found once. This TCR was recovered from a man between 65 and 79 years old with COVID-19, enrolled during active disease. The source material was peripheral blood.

The CDR3: CSVGATGELFF. The CDR3 DNA is TGCAGCGTTGGCGCAACCGGGGAGCTGTTTTTT. The chain carries TRBV29-1 and TRBJ2-2; D gene uncertain. The CDR3 covers 11 residues. Germline V gene sequence: CDR1 SQVTM, CDR2 ANQGSEA. V lost 4 bases and J 5 bases, leaving 5 bases between the germline ends.